Below are 3 T cell receptor beta chains sequenced from a single sample in a study of technical replicates of blood from a few donors. TCRdb's table, derived via immunoSEQ multiplex PCR, lists solely in-frame clones and lacks some. The table lists about 97,000 clones, around 96% of them singletons. Sequencing used T cells isolated from PBMCs. All receptors come from a human donor in good health.

This rearrangement joins TRBV28 to TRBJ2-7, with D tentatively TRBD1 (6 bases). The CDR3 contains 13 residues. The germline V gene has CDR1 MDHEN and CDR2 SYDVKM. V dropped 6 bases and J dropped 5 bases, with 14 bases sitting between them. CDR3 protein: CASRRTGSHEQYF. DNA of the CDR3: TGTGCCAGCAGGCGAACAGGGTCCCACGAGCAGTACTTC. The full variable domain, in which reference TRBV28 and TRBJ2-7 provide the parts outside the CDR3, is DVKVTQSSRYLVKRTGEKVFLECVQDMDHENMFWYRQDPGLGLRLIYFSYDVKMKEKGDIPEGYSVSREKKERFSLILESASTNQTSMYLCASRRTGSHEQYFGPGTRLTVT.

The genes are TRBV29-1 and TRBJ1-3; D call uncertain. With 1 base removed from V and 4 bases from J, the gap between germline ends came to 5 bases. The CDR3 extends over 12 amino acids. CDR1 is SQVTM and CDR2 is ANQGSEA in the germline V gene. CDR3 sequence: CSVEGEGNTIYF. The CDR3 DNA is TGCAGCGTTGAAGGAGAAGGAAACACCATATATTTT.

This chain links TRBV19 with TRBJ2-7; 7 bases agree with TRBD2. This CDR3 has 15 residues. CDR1 LNHDA and CDR2 SQIVND come from the germline V gene (reference sequence). The junction had 8 bases not matched to a gene; V was cut back by 6 bases and J by 0 bases. CDR3 region: CASSPSGGSSYEQYF. In DNA, the CDR3 is TGTGCCAGTAGCCCTAGCGGAGGGAGCTCCTACGAGCAGTACTTC. Full variable domain (missing parts from reference TRBV19 and TRBJ2-7): DGGITQSPKYLFRKEGQNVTLSCEQNLNHDAMYWYRQDPGQGLRLIYYSQIVNDFQKGDIAEGYSVSREKKESFPLTVTSAQKNPTAFYLCASSPSGGSSYEQYFGPGTRLTVT.